The table lists the clone carrying this TCR beta chain with a few counts. Germline lookup yields CDR1 LNHDA and CDR2 SQIVND (reference sequence). The V and J ends lost 8 bases and 5 bases, in that order; junction bases with no gene match: 6. CDR3 length: 13 amino acids. Clones were read by immunoSEQ multiplex PCR, and TCRdb kept only the in-frame ones, dropping some. Of more than 85,000 clones listed, more than 70% are singletons. The data stem from a study of cytotoxic CD8 clonotypes in ibrutinib-treated CLL. The clonotype originates from a human donor with chronic lymphocytic leukemia. Sequenced here: PBMCs, sampled after 24 months of ibrutinib treatment. This sequence joins TRBV19 and TRBJ2-5; 9 bases fit TRBD1. The CDR3: CASGQGMWETQYF. In nucleotides, the CDR3 is TGTGCCAGTGGACAGGGGATGTGGGAGACCCAGTACTTC. The full variable domain, rest sourced from reference TRBV19 and TRBJ2-5, is DGGITQSPKYLFRKEGQNVTLSCEQNLNHDAMYWYRQDPGQGLRLIYYSQIVNDFQKGDIAEGYSVSREKKESFPLTVTSAQKNPTAFYLCASGQGMWETQYFGPGTRLLVL.